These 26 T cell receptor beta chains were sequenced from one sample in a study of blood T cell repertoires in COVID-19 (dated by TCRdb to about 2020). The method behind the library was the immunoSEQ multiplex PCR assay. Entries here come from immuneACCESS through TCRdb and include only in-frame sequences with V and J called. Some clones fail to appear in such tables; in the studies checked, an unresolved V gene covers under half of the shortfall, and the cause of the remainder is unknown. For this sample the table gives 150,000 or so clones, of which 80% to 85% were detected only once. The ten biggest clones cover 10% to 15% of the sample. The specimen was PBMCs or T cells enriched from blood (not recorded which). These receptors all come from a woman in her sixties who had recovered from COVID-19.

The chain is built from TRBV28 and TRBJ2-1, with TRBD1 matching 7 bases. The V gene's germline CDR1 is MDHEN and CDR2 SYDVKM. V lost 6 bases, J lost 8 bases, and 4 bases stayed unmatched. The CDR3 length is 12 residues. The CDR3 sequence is CASRYRGDEQFF. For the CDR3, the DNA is TGTGCCAGCAGGTACAGGGGAGATGAGCAGTTCTTC.

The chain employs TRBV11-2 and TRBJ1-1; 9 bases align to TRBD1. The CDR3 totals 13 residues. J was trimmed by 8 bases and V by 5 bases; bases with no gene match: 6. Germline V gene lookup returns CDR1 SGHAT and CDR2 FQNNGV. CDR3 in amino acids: CASSPNRGQEAFF. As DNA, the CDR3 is TGTGCCAGCAGCCCAAACAGGGGGCAAGAAGCTTTCTTT.

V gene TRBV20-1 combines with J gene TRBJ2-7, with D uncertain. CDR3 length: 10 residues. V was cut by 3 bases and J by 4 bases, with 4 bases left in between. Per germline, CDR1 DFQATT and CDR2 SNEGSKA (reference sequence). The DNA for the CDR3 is TGCAGTGCTAGCCCTTACGAGCAGTACTTC. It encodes CSASPYEQYF.

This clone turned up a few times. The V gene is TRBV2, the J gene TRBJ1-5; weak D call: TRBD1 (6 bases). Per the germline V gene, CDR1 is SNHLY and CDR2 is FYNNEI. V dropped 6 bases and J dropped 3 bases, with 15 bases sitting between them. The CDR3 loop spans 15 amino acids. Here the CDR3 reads CASSLQGAVNQPQHF. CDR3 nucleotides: TGTGCCAGCAGCCTACAGGGCGCGGTCAATCAGCCCCAGCATTTT.

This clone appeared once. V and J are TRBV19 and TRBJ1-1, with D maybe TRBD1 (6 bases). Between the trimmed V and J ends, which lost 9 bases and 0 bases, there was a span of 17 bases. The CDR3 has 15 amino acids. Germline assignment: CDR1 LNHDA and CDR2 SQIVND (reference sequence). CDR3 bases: TGTGCCAGCGGCCCCGGACAGCGGTTGAACACTGAAGCTTTCTTT. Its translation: CASGPGQRLNTEAFF.

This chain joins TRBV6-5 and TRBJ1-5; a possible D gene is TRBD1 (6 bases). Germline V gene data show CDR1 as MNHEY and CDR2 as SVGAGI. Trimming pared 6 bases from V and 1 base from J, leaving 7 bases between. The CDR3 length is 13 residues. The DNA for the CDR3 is TGTGCCAGCAGCACAGGGAGCAATCAGCCCCAGCATTTT. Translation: CASSTGSNQPQHF.

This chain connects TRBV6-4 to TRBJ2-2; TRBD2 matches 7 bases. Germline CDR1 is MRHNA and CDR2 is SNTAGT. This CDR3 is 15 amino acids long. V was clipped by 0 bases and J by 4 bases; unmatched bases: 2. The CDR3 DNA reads TGTGCCAGCAGTGACTCCCGCGGGGGCACCGGGGAGCTGTTTTTT. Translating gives CASSDSRGGTGELFF.

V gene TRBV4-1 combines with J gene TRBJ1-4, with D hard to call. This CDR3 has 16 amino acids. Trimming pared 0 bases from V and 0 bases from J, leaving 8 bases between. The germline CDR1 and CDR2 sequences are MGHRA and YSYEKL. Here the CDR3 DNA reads TGCGCCAGCAGCCAAGATCTGGCAGCAACTAATGAAAAACTGTTTTTT. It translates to CASSQDLAATNEKLFF.

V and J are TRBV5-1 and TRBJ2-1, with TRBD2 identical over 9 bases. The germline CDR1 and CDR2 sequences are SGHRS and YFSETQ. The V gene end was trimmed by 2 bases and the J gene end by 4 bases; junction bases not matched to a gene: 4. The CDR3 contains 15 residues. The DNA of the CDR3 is TGCGCCAGCAGCTTCACTCTAGCGGGGTACAATGAGCAGTTCTTC. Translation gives CASSFTLAGYNEQFF.

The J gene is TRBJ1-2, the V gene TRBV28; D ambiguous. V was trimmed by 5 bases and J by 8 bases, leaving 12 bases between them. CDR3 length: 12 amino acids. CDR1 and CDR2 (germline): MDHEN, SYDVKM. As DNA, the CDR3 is TGTGCCAGCAGTACCCCGGCAGGAGGCTACACCTTC. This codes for CASSTPAGGYTF.

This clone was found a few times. CDR3 in DNA: TGTGCCAGCAGTCAAAAATCCGGGACAGCTAGTTATGGCTACACCTTC. Its translation is CASSQKSGTASYGYTF. The chain uses TRBV28 and TRBJ1-2; the match to TRBD1 covers 7 bases. This CDR3 has 16 amino acids. V gave up 5 bases and J gave up 5 bases; unmatched junction bases: 14. Germline V gene lookup returns CDR1 MDHEN and CDR2 SYDVKM.

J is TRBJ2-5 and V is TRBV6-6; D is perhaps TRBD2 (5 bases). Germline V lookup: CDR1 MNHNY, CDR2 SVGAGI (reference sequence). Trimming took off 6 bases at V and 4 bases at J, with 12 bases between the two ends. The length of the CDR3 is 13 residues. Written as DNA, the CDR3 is TGTGCCAGCAGCCCGGGGTCCCGAGAGACCCAGTACTTC. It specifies CASSPGSRETQYF.

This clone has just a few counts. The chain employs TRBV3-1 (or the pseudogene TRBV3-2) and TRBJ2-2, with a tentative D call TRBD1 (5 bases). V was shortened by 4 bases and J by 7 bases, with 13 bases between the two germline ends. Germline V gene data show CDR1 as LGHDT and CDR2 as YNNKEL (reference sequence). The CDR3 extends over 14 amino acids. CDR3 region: CASSPQGSNGELFF. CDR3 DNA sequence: TGTGCCAGCAGCCCCCAGGGTTCTAACGGGGAGCTGTTTTTT.

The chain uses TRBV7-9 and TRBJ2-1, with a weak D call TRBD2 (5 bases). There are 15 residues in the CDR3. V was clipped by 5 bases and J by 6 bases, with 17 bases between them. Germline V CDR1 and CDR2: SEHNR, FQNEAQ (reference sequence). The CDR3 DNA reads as TGTGCCAGCAGCCCAACGGGATCCGGGCCCAATGAGCAGTTCTTC. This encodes CASSPTGSGPNEQFF.

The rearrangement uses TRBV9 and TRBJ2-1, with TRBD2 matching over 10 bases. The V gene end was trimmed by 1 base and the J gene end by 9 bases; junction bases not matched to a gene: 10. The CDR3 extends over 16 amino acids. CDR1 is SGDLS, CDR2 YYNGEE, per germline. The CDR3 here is CASSVSASGGVGEQFF. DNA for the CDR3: TGTGCCAGCAGCGTATCGGCTAGCGGGGGAGTTGGTGAGCAGTTCTTC. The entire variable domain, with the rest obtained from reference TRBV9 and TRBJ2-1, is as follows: DSGVTQTPKHLITATGQRVTLRCSPRSGDLSVYWYQQSLDQGLQFLIQYYNGEERAKGNILERFSAQQFPDLHSELNLSSLELGDSALYFCASSVSASGGVGEQFFGPGTRLTVL.

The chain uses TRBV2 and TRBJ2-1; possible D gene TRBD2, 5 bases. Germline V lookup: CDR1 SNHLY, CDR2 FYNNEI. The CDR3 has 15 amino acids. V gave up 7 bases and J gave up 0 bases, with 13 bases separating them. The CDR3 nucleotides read TGTGCCAGCACGAGGGAATTGAGCTCCTACAATGAGCAGTTCTTC. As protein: CASTRELSSYNEQFF.

The CDR3 DNA reads as TGTGCCAGCAGCCAAGGACTAGCGGATTTTGATACGCAGTATTTT. This encodes CASSQGLADFDTQYF. The rearrangement uses TRBV4-2 and TRBJ2-3, with 9 bases fitting TRBD2. The length of the CDR3 is 15 residues. Germline V gene lookup returns CDR1 LGHNA and CDR2 YNFKEQ. J gave up 6 bases and V 1 base, and 5 bases lay outside the gene matches.

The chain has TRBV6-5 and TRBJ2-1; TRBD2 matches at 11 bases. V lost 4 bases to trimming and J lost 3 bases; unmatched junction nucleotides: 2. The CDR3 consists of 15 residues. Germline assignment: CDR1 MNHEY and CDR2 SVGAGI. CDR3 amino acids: CASSLTSGIYNEQFF. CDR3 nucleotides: TGTGCCAGCAGTTTGACTAGCGGGATCTACAATGAGCAGTTCTTC.

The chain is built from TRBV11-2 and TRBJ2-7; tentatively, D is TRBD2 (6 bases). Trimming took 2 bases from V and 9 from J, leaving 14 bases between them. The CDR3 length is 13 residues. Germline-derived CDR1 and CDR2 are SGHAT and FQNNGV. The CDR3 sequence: CASSLLWSGGQYF. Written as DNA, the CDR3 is TGTGCCAGCAGCTTACTCTGGTCCGGGGGGCAGTACTTC. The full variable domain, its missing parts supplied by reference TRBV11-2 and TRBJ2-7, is EAGVAQSPRYKIIEKRQSVAFWCNPISGHATLYWYQQILGQGPKLLIQFQNNGVVDDSQLPKDRFSAERLKGVDSTLKIQPAKLEDSAVYLCASSLLWSGGQYFGPGTRLTVT.

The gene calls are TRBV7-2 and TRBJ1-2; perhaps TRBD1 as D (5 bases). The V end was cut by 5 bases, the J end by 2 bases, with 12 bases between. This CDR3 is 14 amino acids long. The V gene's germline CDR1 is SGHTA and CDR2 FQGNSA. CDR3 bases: TGTGCCAGCAGCCCGCTGTGGGGCAACTATGGCTACACCTTC. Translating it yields CASSPLWGNYGYTF.

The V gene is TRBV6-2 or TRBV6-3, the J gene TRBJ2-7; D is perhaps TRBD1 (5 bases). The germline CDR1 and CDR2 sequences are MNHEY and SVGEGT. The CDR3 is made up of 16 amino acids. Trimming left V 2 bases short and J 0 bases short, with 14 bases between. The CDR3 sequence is CASSYPPGAASYEQYF. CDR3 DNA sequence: TGTGCCAGCAGTTACCCCCCTGGGGCGGCCTCCTACGAGCAGTACTTC.

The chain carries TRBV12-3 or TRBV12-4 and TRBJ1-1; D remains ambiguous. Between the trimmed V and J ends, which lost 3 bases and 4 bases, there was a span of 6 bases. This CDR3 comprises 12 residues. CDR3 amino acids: CASSLRVTEAFF. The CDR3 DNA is TGTGCCAGCAGTTTGCGCGTCACTGAAGCTTTCTTT.

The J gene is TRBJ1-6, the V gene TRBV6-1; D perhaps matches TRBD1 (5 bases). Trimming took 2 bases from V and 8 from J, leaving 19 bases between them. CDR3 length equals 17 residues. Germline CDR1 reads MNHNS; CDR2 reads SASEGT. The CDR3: CASSEYGTGVIYSPLHF. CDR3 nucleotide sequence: TGTGCCAGCAGTGAATACGGGACTGGGGTTATTTATTCACCCCTCCACTTT.

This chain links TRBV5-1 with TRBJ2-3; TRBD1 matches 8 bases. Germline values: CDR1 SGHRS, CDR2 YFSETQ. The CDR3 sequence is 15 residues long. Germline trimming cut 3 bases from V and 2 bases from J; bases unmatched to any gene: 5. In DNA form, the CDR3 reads TGCGCCAGCAGCTACGGACAGGGACTCACAGATACGCAGTATTTT. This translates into CASSYGQGLTDTQYF.

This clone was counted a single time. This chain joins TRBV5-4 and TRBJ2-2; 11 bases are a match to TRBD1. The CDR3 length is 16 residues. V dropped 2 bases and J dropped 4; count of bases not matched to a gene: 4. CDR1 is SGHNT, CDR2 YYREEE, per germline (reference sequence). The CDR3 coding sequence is TGTGCCAGCAGCTTAAAAGGGACAGGGGGCACCGGGGAGCTGTTTTTT. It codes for CASSLKGTGGTGELFF.

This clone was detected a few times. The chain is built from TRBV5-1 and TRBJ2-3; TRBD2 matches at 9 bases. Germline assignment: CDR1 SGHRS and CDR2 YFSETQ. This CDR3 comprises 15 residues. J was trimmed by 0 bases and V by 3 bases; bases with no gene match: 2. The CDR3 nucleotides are TGCGCCAGCAGCTGGACTAGCGCTAGCACAGATACGCAGTATTTT. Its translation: CASSWTSASTDTQYF.